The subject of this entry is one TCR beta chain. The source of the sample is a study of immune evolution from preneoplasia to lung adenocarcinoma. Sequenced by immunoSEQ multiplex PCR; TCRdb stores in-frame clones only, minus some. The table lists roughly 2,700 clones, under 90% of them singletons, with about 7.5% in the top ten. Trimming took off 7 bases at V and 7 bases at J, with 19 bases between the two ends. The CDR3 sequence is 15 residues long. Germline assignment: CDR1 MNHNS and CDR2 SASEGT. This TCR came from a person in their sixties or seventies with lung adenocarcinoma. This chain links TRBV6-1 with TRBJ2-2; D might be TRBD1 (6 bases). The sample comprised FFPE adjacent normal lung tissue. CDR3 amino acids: CASTPSGAPGGELFF. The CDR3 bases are TGTGCCAGCACCCCGTCAGGGGCACCAGGCGGGGAGCTGTTTTTT.